This T cell receptor beta chain was captured in a study of beta chain features in type 1 diabetes. Study findings and constraints: Shortening of TCRB CDR3s, moderate but significant, appeared in all four CD4+ subsets of Type 1 diabetes patients. A closer apparent resemblance between naive, central memory and Treg TCRB repertoires was seen in patients than in healthy donors.

Remarks on this clone: Its cognate antigen is unknown.

This CDR3 is built from 14 residues. V lost 2 bases, J lost 1 base, and 8 bases lay in between. Germline V gene sequence: CDR1 SEHNR, CDR2 FQNEAQ (reference sequence). Sequencing targeted expressed TCRB transcripts, as all isolated RNA had been reverse transcribed. A few million reads, on average, came from each naive, central memory and regulatory T cell sample. The protocol was immunoSEQ multiplex PCR, while the TCRdb copy is restricted to in-frame clones and leaves out a portion. The repertoire holds approximately 260,000 clones, with roughly 20% as singletons. The chain couples TRBV7-9 to TRBJ1-1; tentatively, D is TRBD1 (5 bases). Input material: naive CD4+ T cells from blood. The clonotype originates from a woman aged 40 to 50 with type 1 diabetes. The CDR3 sequence: CASSLRGTNTEAFF. CDR3 nucleotides: TGTGCCAGCAGCTTAAGGGGCACGAACACTGAAGCTTTCTTT.